This T cell receptor (beta chain) was identified during a study of vaccination and CD4 T cells after COVID-19. About the study: Vaccinees got either two BNT162b2 doses or two mRNA-1273 doses.

The treatment denotes: 10-day PBMC culture with coronavirus spike peptide pools or control peptides (ViraFEST assay). Cultured CD4+ T cell DNA was sequenced using the Oncomine TCR Beta short-read assay. TCRdb recomputed calls from the PCR reads with MiXCR, one row per CDR3 protein. The table lists over 3,500 distinct CDR3 sequences, approximately 22% of them singletons. This clonotype appeared a few times. The antigen is unknown. This CDR3 region has 18 residues. Germline CDR1 MDHEN, CDR2 SYDVKM. With 5 bases clipped from V and 0 bases from J, the junction kept 9 bases outside the gene matches. The source is a human donor who had recovered from COVID-19. The chain uses TRBV28 and TRBJ1-5; 11 bases are a match to TRBD1. Sequencing was performed on CD4+ T cells from blood, cultured in vitro, taken after SARS-CoV-2 vaccination. CDR3 DNA sequence: TGTGCCAGCAGTCGATTGGACAGGGGGCGAGTTAGCAATCAGCCCCAGCATTTT. This encodes CASSRLDRGRVSNQPQHF. Full variable domain (rest looked up from reference TRBV28 and TRBJ1-5): DVKVTQSSRYLVKRTGEKVFLECVQDMDHENMFWYRQDPGLGLRLIYFSYDVKMKEKGDIPEGYSVSREKKERFSLILESASTNQTSMYLCASSRLDRGRVSNQPQHFGDGTRLSIL.